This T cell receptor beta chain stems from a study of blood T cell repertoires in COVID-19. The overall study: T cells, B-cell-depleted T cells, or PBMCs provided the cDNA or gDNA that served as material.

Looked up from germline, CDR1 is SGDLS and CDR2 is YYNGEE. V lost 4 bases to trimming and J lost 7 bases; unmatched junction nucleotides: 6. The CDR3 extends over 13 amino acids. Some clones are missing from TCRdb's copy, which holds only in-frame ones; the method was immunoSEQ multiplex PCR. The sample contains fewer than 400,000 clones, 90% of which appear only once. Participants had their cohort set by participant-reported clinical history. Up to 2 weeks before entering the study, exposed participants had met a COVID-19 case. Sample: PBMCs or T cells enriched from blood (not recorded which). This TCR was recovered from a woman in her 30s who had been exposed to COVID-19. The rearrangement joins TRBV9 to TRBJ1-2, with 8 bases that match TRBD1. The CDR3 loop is CASSSGTGPGYTF. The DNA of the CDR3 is TGTGCCAGCAGCTCCGGGACAGGCCCTGGCTACACCTTC.